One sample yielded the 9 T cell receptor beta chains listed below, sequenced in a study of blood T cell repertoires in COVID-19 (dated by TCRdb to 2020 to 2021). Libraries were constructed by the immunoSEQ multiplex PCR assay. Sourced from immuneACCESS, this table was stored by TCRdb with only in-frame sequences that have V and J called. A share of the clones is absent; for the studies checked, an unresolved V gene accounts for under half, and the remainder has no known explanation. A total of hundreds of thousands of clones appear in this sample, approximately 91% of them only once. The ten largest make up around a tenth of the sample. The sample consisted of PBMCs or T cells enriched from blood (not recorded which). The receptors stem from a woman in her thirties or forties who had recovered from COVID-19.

This CDR3 reads CASSLDSGYGYTF. CDR3 nucleotides: TGTGCCAGCAGCTTAGACAGTGGCTATGGCTACACCTTC. This sequence joins TRBV7-9 and TRBJ1-2; D is ambiguous. Trimming left V 1 base short and J 4 bases short, with 7 bases between. This CDR3 is 13 amino acids long. Looked up from germline, CDR1 is SEHNR and CDR2 is FQNEAQ (reference sequence).

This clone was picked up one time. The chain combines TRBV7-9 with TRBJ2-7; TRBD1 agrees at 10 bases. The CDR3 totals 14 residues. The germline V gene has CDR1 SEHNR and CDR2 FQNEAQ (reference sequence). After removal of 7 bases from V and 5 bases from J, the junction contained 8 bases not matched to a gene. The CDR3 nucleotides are TGTGCCAGCATTGTCGGGACAGGGGTCCACGAGCAGTACTTC. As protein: CASIVGTGVHEQYF. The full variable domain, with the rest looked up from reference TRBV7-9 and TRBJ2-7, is DTGVSQNPRHKITKRGQNVTFRCDPISEHNRLYWYRQTLGQGPEFLTYFQNEAQLEKSRLLSDRFSAERPKGSFSTLEIQRTEQGDSAMYLCASIVGTGVHEQYFGPGTRLTVT.

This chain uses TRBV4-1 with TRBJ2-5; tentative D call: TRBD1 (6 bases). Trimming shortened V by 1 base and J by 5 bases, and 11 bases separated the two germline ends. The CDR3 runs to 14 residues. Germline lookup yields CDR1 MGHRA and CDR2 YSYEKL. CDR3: CASSQGGQGETQYF. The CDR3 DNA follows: TGCGCCAGCAGCCAAGGGGGGCAGGGTGAGACCCAGTACTTC.

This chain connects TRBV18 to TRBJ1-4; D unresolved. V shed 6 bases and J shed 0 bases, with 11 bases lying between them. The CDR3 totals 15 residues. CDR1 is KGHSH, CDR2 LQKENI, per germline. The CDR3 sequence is CASSLSDPTNEKLFF. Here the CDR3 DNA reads TGTGCCAGCTCCCTAAGCGACCCAACTAATGAAAAACTGTTTTTT.

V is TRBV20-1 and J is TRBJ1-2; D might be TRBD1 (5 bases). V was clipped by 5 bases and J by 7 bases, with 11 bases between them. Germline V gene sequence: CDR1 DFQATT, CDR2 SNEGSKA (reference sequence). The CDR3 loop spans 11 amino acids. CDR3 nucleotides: TGCAGTGCTCCAGGGTTTAGTGGCTACACCTTC. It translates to CSAPGFSGYTF.

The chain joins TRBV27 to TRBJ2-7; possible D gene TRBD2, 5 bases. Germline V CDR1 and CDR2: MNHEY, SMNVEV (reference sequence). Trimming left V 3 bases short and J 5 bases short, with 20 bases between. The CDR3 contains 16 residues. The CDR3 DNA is TGTGCCAGCAGTTTCCTCGGGGAACCGAAGAGCCACGAGCAGTACTTC. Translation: CASSFLGEPKSHEQYF.

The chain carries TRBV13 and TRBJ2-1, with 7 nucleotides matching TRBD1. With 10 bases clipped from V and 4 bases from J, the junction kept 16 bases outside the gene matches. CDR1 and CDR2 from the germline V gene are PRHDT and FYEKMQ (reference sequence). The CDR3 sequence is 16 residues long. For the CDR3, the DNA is TGTGCCATCCAGGATACCGGGACAGCTCCTTACAATGAGCAGTTCTTC. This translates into CAIQDTGTAPYNEQFF.

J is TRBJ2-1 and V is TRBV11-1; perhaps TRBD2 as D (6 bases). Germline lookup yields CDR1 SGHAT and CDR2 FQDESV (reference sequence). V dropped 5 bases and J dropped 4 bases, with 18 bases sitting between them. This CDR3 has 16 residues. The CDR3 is CASSRRDLRAYNEQFF. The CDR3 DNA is TGTGCCAGCAGCCGCCGGGACTTGAGGGCATACAATGAGCAGTTCTTC.

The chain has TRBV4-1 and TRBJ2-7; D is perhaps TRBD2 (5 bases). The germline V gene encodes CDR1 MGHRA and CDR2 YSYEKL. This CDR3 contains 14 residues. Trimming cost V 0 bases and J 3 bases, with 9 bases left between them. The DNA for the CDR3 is TGCGCCAGCAGCCAAGACATGAGCGGCTACGAGCAGTACTTC. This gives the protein CASSQDMSGYEQYF.